This T cell receptor beta chain came from a study of T-cell memory formation after mild COVID-19. Study outcomes and limitations: Second-wave clones peaking on day 37 lacked confirmed SARS-CoV-2 specificity.

This clonotype was seen more than once but under ten times. The antigen is undetermined. This CDR3 has 13 amino acids. The germline CDR1 and CDR2 sequences are SGHVS and FNYEAQ. The trim removed 5 bases at V and 6 bases at J, leaving 5 bases unmatched. From 5'RACE with constant-segment primers came TCR alpha and TCR beta cDNA libraries that carried sample barcodes and UMIs. From the 5' RACE reads, TCRdb called clonotypes with MiXCR, one entry per CDR3 protein. The sample lists approximately 290,000 distinct CDR3 sequences, around 8% seen once, with about 20% in the top ten. J is TRBJ2-5 and V is TRBV7-6; 8 nucleotides match TRBD1. The TCR sequence derives from a man aged 18 to 30 who had mild COVID-19 (a few samples of this study predate the infection). Cell type and time point are not known. The sample comprised PBMCs or a T cell subset sorted from them (not recorded which). CDR3 amino acids: CASSQGQGQTQYF. CDR3 in DNA: TGTGCCAGCAGCCAAGGACAGGGACAGACCCAGTACTTC.